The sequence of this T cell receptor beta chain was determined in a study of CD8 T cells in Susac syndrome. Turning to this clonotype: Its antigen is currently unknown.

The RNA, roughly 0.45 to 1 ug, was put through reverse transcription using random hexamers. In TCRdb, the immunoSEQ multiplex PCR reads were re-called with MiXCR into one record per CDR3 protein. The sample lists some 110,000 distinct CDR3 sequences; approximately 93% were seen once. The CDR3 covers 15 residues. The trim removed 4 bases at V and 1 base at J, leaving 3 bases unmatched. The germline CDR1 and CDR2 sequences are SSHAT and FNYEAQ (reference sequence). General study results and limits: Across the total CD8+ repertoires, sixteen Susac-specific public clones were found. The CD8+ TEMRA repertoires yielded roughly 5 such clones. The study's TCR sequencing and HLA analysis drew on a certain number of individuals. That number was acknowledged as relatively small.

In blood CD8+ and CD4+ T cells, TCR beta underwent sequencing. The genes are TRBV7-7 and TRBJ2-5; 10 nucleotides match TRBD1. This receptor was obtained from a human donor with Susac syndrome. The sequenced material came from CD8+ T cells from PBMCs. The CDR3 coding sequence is TGTGCCAGCAGCTCCGGGACAGGGGTCCAAGAGACCCAGTACTTC. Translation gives CASSSGTGVQETQYF.